These 7 T cell receptor beta chains share one sample of origin, sequenced in a study of blood T cell repertoires in COVID-19. The repertoire was sequenced with immunoSEQ multiplex PCR; TCRdb's copy has only in-frame clones and lacks some. The sample has over 200,000 clones, 88% seen once. Input material: peripheral blood. These receptors all come from a woman in her sixties or seventies with acute or convalescent COVID-19.

V usage is TRBV7-2 and J usage is TRBJ2-1; perhaps TRBD1 as D (5 bases). Trimming removed 5 bases at V and 5 bases at J, with 13 bases between. The germline V gene encodes CDR1 SGHTA and CDR2 FQGNSA. This CDR3 has 14 residues. The CDR3 reads CASSNRRSNNEQFF. For the CDR3, the DNA is TGTGCCAGCAGCAACAGGCGAAGCAACAATGAGCAGTTCTTC.

The V and J genes are TRBV27 and TRBJ2-4; 9 positions match TRBD1. The CDR3 length is 15 residues. Looked up from germline, CDR1 is MNHEY and CDR2 is SMNVEV (reference sequence). J gave up 7 bases and V 4 bases, and 8 bases lay outside the gene matches. The CDR3 region is CASSSSGTGSNIQYF. As DNA, the CDR3 is TGTGCCAGCAGTTCCTCCGGGACAGGGTCCAACATTCAGTACTTC.

V and J are TRBV7-9 and TRBJ2-7; perhaps TRBD2 as D (5 bases). Germline CDR1 SEHNR, CDR2 FQNEAQ (reference sequence). The CDR3 is 14 residues long. V was cut by 5 bases and J by 4 bases, with 15 bases left in between. CDR3 coding DNA: TGTGCCAGCAGCCGAGGGAGCGGTAATTACGAGCAGTACTTC. Translation: CASSRGSGNYEQYF.

The J gene is TRBJ1-2, the V gene TRBV18; the match to TRBD1 covers 9 bases. The J segment lost 5 bases and the V segment lost 0 bases, leaving 7 bases of the junction unmatched. There are 16 residues in the CDR3. In germline, CDR1 is KGHSH, CDR2 LQKENI. CDR3 in DNA: TGTGCCAGCTCACCACCGGGGACAGGGAAATCGTATGGCTACACCTTC. It is translated as CASSPPGTGKSYGYTF.

This rearrangement joins TRBV4-1 to TRBJ2-4; unclear D gene. In germline, CDR1 is MGHRA, CDR2 YSYEKL. Between the trimmed V and J ends, which lost 6 bases and 0 bases, there was a span of 9 bases. The CDR3 contains 14 residues. The CDR3 protein is CASRSTIAKNIQYF. The CDR3 nucleotides read TGCGCCAGCAGGTCCACAATAGCCAAAAACATTCAGTACTTC.

This chain links TRBV12-5 with TRBJ2-1; TRBD2 aligns across 14 bases. CDR3 size: 17 residues. V lost 5 bases to trimming and J lost 7 bases; unmatched junction nucleotides: 10. CDR1 and CDR2 (germline): LGHNT, FRNRAP. Here the CDR3 reads CASGPRGLAGVVNEQFF. Written as DNA, the CDR3 is TGTGCTAGTGGTCCCCGGGGACTAGCGGGAGTAGTGAATGAGCAGTTCTTC.

This chain links TRBV30 with TRBJ1-1, with D maybe TRBD1 (6 bases). V lost 3 bases and J lost 1, with 18 bases in between. The CDR3 covers 16 residues. Looked up from germline, CDR1 is GTSNPN and CDR2 is SVGIG (reference sequence). In DNA, the CDR3 is TGTGCCTGGAGAGAAGCAGGGGTCCTCTGGAACACTGAAGCTTTCTTT. Its translation: CAWREAGVLWNTEAFF.